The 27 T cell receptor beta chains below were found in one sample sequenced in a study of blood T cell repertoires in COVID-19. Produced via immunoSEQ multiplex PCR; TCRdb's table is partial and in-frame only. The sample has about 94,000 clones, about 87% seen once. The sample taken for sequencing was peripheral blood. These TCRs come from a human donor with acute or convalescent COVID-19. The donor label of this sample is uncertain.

CDR3 residues: CAWATGPPTYEAFF. The CDR3, as DNA: TGTGCCTGGGCTACAGGCCCTCCGACCTATGAAGCTTTCTTT. The chain links TRBV30 to TRBJ1-1; D is possibly TRBD1 (5 bases). This CDR3 contains 14 residues. Germline values: CDR1 GTSNPN, CDR2 SVGIG (reference sequence). With 5 bases removed from V and 7 bases from J, the gap between germline ends came to 20 bases.

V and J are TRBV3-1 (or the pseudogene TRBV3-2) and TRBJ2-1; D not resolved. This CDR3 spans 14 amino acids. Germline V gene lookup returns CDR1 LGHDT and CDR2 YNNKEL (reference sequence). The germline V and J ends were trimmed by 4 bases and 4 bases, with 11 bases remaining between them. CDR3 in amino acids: CASSPPPEYNEQFF. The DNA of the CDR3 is TGTGCCAGCAGCCCTCCCCCCGAGTACAATGAGCAGTTCTTC.

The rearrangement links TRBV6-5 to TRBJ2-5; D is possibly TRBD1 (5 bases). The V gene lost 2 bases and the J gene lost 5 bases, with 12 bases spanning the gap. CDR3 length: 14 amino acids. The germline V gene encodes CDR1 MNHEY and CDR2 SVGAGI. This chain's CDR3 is CASSYNQGWETQYF. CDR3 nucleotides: TGTGCCAGCAGTTACAACCAGGGCTGGGAGACCCAGTACTTC.

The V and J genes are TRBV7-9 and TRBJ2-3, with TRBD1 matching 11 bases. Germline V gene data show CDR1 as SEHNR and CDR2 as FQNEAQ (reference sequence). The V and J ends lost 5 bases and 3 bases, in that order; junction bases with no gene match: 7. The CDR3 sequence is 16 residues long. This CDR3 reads CASSTGTGGRTDTQYF. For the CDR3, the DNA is TGTGCCAGCAGCACCGGGACAGGGGGTAGGACAGATACGCAGTATTTT.

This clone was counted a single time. The CDR3 sequence: CASSRGAQETQYF. As DNA, the CDR3 is TGTGCCAGCAGCCGGGGGGCCCAAGAGACCCAGTACTTC. The rearrangement joins TRBV7-9 to TRBJ2-5, with D perhaps TRBD2 (7 bases). CDR1 SEHNR and CDR2 FQNEAQ come from the germline V gene (reference sequence). The CDR3 contains 13 residues. The ends were cut back, 5 bases at V and 1 base at J, with 8 bases in the middle. Drawing the rest from reference TRBV7-9 and TRBJ2-5, the complete variable domain is DTGVSQNPRHKITKRGQNVTFRCDPISEHNRLYWYRQTLGQGPEFLTYFQNEAQLEKSRLLSDRFSAERPKGSFSTLEIQRTEQGDSAMYLCASSRGAQETQYFGPGTRLLVL.

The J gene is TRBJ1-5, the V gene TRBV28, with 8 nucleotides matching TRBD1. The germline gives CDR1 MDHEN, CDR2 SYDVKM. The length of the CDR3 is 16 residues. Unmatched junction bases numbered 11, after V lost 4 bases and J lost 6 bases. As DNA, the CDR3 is TGTGCCAGCAGTTCTTCCGCCAGGGGGCTAGGTCAGCCCCAGCATTTT. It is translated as CASSSSARGLGQPQHF.

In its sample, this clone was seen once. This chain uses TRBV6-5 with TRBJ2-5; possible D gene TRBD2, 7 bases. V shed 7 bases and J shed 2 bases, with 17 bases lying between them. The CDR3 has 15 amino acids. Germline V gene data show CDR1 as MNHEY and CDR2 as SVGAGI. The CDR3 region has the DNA TGTGCCAGCATCCACGGGGGGCTGGGTCAAGAGACCCAGTACTTC. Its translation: CASIHGGLGQETQYF.

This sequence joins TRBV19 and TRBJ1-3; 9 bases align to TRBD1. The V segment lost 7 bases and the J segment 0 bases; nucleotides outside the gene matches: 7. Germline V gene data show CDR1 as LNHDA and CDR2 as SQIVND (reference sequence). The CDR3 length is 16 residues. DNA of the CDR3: TGTGCCAGTACCCCGCCGGGACAGGGCTCTGGAAACACCATATATTTT. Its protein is CASTPPGQGSGNTIYF.

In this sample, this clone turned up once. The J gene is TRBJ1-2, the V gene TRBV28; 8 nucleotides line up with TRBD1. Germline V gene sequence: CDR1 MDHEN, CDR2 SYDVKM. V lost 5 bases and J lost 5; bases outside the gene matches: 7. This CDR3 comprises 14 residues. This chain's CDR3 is CASSATGVLYGYTF. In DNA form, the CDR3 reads TGTGCCAGCAGTGCGACAGGGGTTCTTTATGGCTACACCTTC.

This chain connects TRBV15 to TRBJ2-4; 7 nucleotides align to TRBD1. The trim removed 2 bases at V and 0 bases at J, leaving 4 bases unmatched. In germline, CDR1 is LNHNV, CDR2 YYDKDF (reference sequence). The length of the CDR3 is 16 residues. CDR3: CATSRPGQIAKNIQYF. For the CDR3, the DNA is TGTGCCACCAGCAGACCGGGACAGATAGCCAAAAACATTCAGTACTTC.

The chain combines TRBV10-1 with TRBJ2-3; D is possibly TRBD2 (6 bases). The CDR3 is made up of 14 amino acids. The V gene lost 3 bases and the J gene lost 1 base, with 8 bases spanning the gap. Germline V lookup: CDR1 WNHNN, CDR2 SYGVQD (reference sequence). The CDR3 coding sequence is TGCGCCAGCAGTGAAGCTAGCGGCACAGATACGCAGTATTTT. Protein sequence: CASSEASGTDTQYF.

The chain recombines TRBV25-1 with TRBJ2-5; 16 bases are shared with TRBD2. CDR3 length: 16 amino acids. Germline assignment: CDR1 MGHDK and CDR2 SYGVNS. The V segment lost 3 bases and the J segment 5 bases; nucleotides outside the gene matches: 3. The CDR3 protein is CASSEGLAGGLETQYF. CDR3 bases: TGTGCCAGCAGTGAGGGACTAGCGGGGGGGCTTGAGACCCAGTACTTC.

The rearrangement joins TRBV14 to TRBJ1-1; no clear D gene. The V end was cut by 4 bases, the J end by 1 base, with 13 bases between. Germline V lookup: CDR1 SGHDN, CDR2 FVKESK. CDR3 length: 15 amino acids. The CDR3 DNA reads TGTGCCAGCAGCCCCCTCGCGGGAAAGAACACTGAAGCTTTCTTT. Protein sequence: CASSPLAGKNTEAFF.

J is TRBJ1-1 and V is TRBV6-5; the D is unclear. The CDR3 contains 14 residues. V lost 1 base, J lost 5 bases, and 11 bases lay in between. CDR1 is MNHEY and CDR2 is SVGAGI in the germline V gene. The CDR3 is CASSYFSGGTEAFF. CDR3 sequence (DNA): TGTGCCAGCAGTTACTTTTCGGGAGGGACTGAAGCTTTCTTT.

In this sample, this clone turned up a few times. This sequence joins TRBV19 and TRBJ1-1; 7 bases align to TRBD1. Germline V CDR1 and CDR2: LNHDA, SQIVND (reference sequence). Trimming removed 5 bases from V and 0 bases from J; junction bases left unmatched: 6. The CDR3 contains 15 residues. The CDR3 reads CASSPSGTVNTEAFF. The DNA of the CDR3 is TGTGCCAGTAGTCCCTCCGGGACAGTGAACACTGAAGCTTTCTTT.

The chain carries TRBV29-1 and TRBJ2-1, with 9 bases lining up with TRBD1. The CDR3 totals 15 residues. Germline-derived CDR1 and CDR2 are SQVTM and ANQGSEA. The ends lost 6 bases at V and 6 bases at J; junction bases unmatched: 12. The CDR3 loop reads CSVGQGPAGGNEQFF. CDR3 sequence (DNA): TGCAGCGTGGGACAGGGTCCGGCAGGGGGCAATGAGCAGTTCTTC.

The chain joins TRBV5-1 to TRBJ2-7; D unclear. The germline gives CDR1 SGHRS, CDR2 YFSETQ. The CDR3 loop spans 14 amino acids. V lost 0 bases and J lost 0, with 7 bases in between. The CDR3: CASSLGAVSYEQYF. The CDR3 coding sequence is TGCGCCAGCAGCTTGGGGGCCGTCTCCTACGAGCAGTACTTC.

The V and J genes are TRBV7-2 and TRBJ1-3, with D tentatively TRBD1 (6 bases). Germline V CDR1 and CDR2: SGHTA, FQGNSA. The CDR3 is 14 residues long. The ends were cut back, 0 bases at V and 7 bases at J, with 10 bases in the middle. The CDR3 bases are TGTGCCAGCAGCTTAGCACAGGGTTTGAACACCATATATTTT. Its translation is CASSLAQGLNTIYF.

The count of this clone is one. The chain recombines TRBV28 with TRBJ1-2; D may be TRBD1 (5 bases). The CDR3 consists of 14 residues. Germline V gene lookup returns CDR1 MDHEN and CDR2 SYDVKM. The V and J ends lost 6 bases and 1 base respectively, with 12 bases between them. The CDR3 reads CASRGEGSNYGYTF. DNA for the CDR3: TGTGCCAGCAGGGGGGAGGGCAGTAACTATGGCTACACCTTC.

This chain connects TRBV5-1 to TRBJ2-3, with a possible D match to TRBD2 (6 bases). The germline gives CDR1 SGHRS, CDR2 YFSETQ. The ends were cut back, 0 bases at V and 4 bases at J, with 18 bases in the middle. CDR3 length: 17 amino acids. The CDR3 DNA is TGCGCCAGCAGCTTGGCCAGAGGACTACCAGCCGCAGATACGCAGTATTTT. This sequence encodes CASSLARGLPAADTQYF.

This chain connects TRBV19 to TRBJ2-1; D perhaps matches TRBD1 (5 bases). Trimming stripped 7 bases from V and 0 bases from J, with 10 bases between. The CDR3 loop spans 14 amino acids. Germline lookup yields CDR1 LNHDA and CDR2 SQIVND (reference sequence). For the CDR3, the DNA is TGTGCCAGTATGGTGGGGCCCTCCTACAATGAGCAGTTCTTC. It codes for CASMVGPSYNEQFF.

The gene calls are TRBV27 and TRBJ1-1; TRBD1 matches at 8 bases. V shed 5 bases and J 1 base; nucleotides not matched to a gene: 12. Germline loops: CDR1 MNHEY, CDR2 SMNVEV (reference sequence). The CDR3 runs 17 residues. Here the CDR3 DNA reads TGTGCCAGCAGTGTTAGGACAGGGCGAGAGAGGAACACTGAAGCTTTCTTT. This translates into CASSVRTGRERNTEAFF.

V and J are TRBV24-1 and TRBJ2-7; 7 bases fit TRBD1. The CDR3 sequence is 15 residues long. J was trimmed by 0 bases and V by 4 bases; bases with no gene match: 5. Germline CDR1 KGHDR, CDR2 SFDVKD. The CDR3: CATSDRDRSSYEQYF. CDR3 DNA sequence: TGTGCCACCAGTGACCGGGACAGAAGCTCCTACGAGCAGTACTTC.

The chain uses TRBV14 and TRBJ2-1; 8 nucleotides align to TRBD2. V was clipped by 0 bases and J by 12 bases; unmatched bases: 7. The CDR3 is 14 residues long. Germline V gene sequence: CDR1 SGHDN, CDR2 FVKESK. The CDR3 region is CASSQDLTAGGQFF. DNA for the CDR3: TGTGCCAGCAGCCAAGATCTTACGGCGGGGGGGCAGTTCTTC.

The DNA for the CDR3 is TGCGCCAGCAGCCCAGGACAGGGGCCCGAGCAGTACTTC. It translates to CASSPGQGPEQYF. The chain recombines TRBV5-1 with TRBJ2-7; 9 bases agree with TRBD1. Trimming took 4 bases from V and 6 from J; bases not matched to a gene: 5. The CDR3 totals 13 residues. The germline V gene has CDR1 SGHRS and CDR2 YFSETQ.

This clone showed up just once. In nucleotides, the CDR3 is TGTGCCAGCAGCTTAAGTCAGGGTGGGACCTACAATGAGCAGTTCTTC. Protein product: CASSLSQGGTYNEQFF. The chain has TRBV7-3 and TRBJ2-1, with D possibly TRBD1 on 5 matching bases. Trimming cost V 1 base and J 2 bases, with 12 bases left between them. Germline assignment: CDR1 SGHTA and CDR2 FQGTGA. The CDR3 spans 16 residues.

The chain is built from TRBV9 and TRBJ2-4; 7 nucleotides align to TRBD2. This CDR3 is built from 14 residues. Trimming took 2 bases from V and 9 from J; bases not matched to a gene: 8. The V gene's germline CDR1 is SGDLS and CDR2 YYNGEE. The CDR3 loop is CASSVLSGASIQYF. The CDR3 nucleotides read TGTGCCAGCAGCGTCCTGAGCGGGGCAAGCATTCAGTACTTC.